The rows below give T cell receptor beta chains drawn from one sample of a study of cytomegalovirus exposure and HLA in healthy donors. Sequencing used immunoSEQ multiplex PCR; TCRdb keeps in-frame clones, though not all of them. The table has more than 80,000 clones, 95% to 97% seen once. The sequenced sample consisted of PBMCs. Every receptor here comes from a woman in her late teens or twenties in good health and CMV-seronegative. CDR3s include the opening cysteine and the closing phenylalanine or tryptophan. A D gene is named only where the DNA matches it firmly. Clone sizes are given selectively: once, few, many, or a class where the clone is expanded.

J | size | D | V | DNA | CDR3
TRBJ2-4 | . | . | TRBV6-1 | TGTGCCAGCAGAACAGTTGACGTAGGCATTCAGTACTTC | CASRTVDVGIQYF
TRBJ2-7 | . | TRBD1 | TRBV7-2 | TGTGCCAGCAGCCTAAGACAGGGGTACGGCGAGCAGTACTTC | CASSLRQGYGEQYF
TRBJ2-7 | . | TRBD2 | TRBV6-5 | TGTGCCACGACAGCTAGCGGGGGCTACGAGCAGTACTTC | CATTASGGYEQYF
TRBJ2-2 | . | . | TRBV6-1 | TGTGCCAGCAGTGGCGGCGCCCGGGAGCTGTTTTTT | CASSGGARELFF
TRBJ2-3 | few | . | TRBV2 | TGTGCCAGCCAGGGGAGACTGGCAGATACGCAGTATTTT | CASQGRLADTQYF
TRBJ2-1 | . | . | TRBV2 | TGTGCCAGCATTCGGTACGTGGGGGGACACAATGAGCAGTTCTTC | CASIRYVGGHNEQFF
TRBJ2-3 | . | TRBD2 | TRBV6-5 | TGTGCCAGCAGTTACGAGGGAGGGCCCGATACGCAGTATTTT | CASSYEGGPDTQYF
TRBJ2-5 | . | . | TRBV18 | TGTGCCAGCTCACCACAGGGGAAGGAGACCCAGTACTTC | CASSPQGKETQYF
TRBJ2-1 | . | TRBD2 | TRBV10-2 | TGCGCCAGCAGTGAGCTAGCGGGAGCTTACAATGAGCAGTTCTTC | CASSELAGAYNEQFF
TRBJ2-3 | once | . | TRBV5-1 | TGCGCCAGCCACAGGGCCGGCAGCACAGATACGCAGTATTTT | CASHRAGSTDTQYF
TRBJ1-1 | . | TRBD1 | TRBV10-1 | TGCGCCAGCAGTGTGGACAGGGCGAGGAGGAACACTGAAGCTTTCTTT | CASSVDRARRNTEAFF
TRBJ2-2 | . | . | TRBV7-8 | TGTGCCAGCAGACTCCTGAACACCGGGGAGCTGTTTTTT | CASRLLNTGELFF
TRBJ2-1 | . | . | TRBV2 | TGTGCCAGCCTCGATGTGGGGACACCTAACTCGTACAATGAGCAGTTCTTC | CASLDVGTPNSYNEQFF
TRBJ1-2 | . | TRBD1 | TRBV27 | TGTGCCAGCAGTATTACAGGGGGCTTCTATGGCTACACCTTC | CASSITGGFYGYTF
TRBJ1-1 | . | . | TRBV6-5 | TGTGCCAGCAGTTACGGTACAGGTTATACTGAAGCTTTCTTT | CASSYGTGYTEAFF
TRBJ2-7 | . | TRBD2 | TRBV27 | TGTGCCAGCAGTTTAGGACTAGCGGGAGGGTACGAGCAGTACTTC | CASSLGLAGGYEQYF
TRBJ2-6 | . | . | TRBV29-1 | TGCAGCGTTGTCGGAGCGCAGTTCTCTGGGGCCAACGTCCTGACTTTC | CSVVGAQFSGANVLTF
TRBJ1-5 | once | . | TRBV5-4 | TGTGCCAGCAGCTTGGCAGCGAACAACTATCAGCCCCAGCATTTT | CASSLAANNYQPQHF
TRBJ2-7 | . | . | TRBV11-2 | TGTGCCAGCAGCCTTACCCTCGGTAGCGAGCAGTACTTC | CASSLTLGSEQYF
TRBJ2-3 | . | TRBD1 | TRBV4-1 | TGCGCCAGCAGCCGGCAGGGGGTTAGCACAGATACGCAGTATTTT | CASSRQGVSTDTQYF
TRBJ1-5 | . | TRBD1 | TRBV13 | TGTGCCAGCAGCTTAGGGGCAGGGGGCGATCAGCCCCAGCATTTT | CASSLGAGGDQPQHF
TRBJ2-7 | . | . | TRBV7-2 | TGTGCCAGCAGCACCTATTTGAGCTCCTACGAGCAGTACTTC | CASSTYLSSYEQYF
TRBJ2-4 | . | . | TRBV11-2 | TGTGCCAGCAGTAGTCAAAACATTCAGTACTTC | CASSSQNIQYF
TRBJ1-1 | . | . | TRBV7-8 | TGTGCCAGCAGCTCCATCGGGAGCAGGGCGAGTGAAGCTTTCTTT | CASSSIGSRASEAFF